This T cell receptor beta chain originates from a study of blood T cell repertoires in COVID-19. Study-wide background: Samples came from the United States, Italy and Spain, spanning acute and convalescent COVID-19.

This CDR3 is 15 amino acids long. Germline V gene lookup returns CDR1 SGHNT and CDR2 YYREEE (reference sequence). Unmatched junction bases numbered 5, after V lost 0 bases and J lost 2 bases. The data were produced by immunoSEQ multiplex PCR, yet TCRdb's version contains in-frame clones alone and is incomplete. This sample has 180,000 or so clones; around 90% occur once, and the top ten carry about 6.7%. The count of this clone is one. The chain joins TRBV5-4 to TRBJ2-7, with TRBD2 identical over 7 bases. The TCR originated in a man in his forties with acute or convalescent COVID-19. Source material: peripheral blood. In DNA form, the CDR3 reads TGTGCCAGCAGCTTGGGCGGGGGTCTAACCTACGAGCAGTACTTC. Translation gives CASSLGGGLTYEQYF.